Listed below are T cell receptor beta chains from one sample, sequenced in a study of cytomegalovirus exposure and HLA in healthy donors. Some clones are missing from TCRdb's copy, which holds only in-frame ones; the method was immunoSEQ multiplex PCR. Of around 150,000 clones listed, around 80% were seen once; the top ten hold about 2%. The source material was PBMCs. These receptors came from a man aged 40-49 years in good health and CMV-seronegative. Each CDR3 is given with its conserved first and last residue. D genes are given only for firm matches. Clone size is given for some rows only: seen once, a few or many times, or a class if the clone is expanded.

D: TRBD2
size: few
length: 19
V: TRBV7-6
J: TRBJ2-3
DNA: TGTGCCAGCAGCTTAGGACAGGCTAGCGGGAGGGCCGCGGCAGATACGCAGTATTTT
CDR3: CASSLGQASGRAAADTQYF

D: -
size: -
length: 16
V: TRBV23-1
J: TRBJ1-1
DNA: TGCGCCAGCAGTCAATCTTTCACTGCCGTGCATGGTGAAGCTTTCTTT
CDR3: CASSQSFTAVHGEAFF

D: TRBD1
size: -
length: 14
V: TRBV7-8
J: TRBJ2-7
DNA: TGTGCCAGCAGCTTTGGGACAGACCTCTACGAGCAGTACTTC
CDR3: CASSFGTDLYEQYF

D: -
size: -
length: 14
V: TRBV7-2
J: TRBJ2-7
DNA: TGTGCCAGCACTCGAGCGGTCTTAGTCGGGGAGCAGTACTTC
CDR3: CASTRAVLVGEQYF

D: -
size: -
length: 16
V: TRBV7-9
J: TRBJ2-3
DNA: TGTGCCAGCAGAGAGCAGGGATTGGGGGCCACAGATACGCAGTATTTT
CDR3: CASREQGLGATDTQYF

D: -
size: -
length: 15
V: TRBV5-1
J: TRBJ1-1
DNA: TGCGCCAGCAGCCTCGCGGGGGGCAGGAACACTGAAGCTTTCTTT
CDR3: CASSLAGGRNTEAFF

D: TRBD1
size: few
length: 15
V: TRBV19
J: TRBJ2-1
DNA: TGTGCCAGTACCTCTCCTGAGCAGGGGGCCAATGAGCAGTTCTTC
CDR3: CASTSPEQGANEQFF

D: TRBD2
size: -
length: 14
V: TRBV7-2
J: TRBJ2-7
DNA: TGTGCCAGCAGCTCACCGGGAGGGCACTACGAGCAGTACTTC
CDR3: CASSSPGGHYEQYF

D: -
size: -
length: 15
V: TRBV28
J: TRBJ2-1
DNA: TGTGCCAGCAGTCTCCGGACATACTCCTACAATGAGCAGTTCTTC
CDR3: CASSLRTYSYNEQFF

D: TRBD2
size: -
length: 16
V: TRBV15
J: TRBJ2-1
DNA: TGTGCCACCAGCAGAGTGGGGGAGGGAGAGTACAATGAGCAGTTCTTC
CDR3: CATSRVGEGEYNEQFF

D: -
size: -
length: 12
V: TRBV19
J: TRBJ2-7
DNA: TGTGCCAGTATGGGGCAGGCCTACGAGCAGTACTTC
CDR3: CASMGQAYEQYF

D: TRBD2
size: -
length: 18
V: TRBV7-2
J: TRBJ2-5
DNA: TGTGCCAGCAGGGAGGGACTAGCGGGCAAGGGGCCCTCGGAGACCCAGTACTTC
CDR3: CASREGLAGKGPSETQYF

D: -
size: -
length: 12
V: TRBV15
J: TRBJ2-7
DNA: TGTGCCACCAGCAGAGATCATAGGACTCTGTTTTTC
CDR3: CATSRDHRTLFF

D: -
size: few
length: 14
V: TRBV4-1
J: TRBJ2-7
DNA: TGCGCCAGCAGCCAAGCACCCAGGGCCTACGAGCAGTACTTC
CDR3: CASSQAPRAYEQYF

D: TRBD2
size: -
length: 14
V: TRBV7-2
J: TRBJ2-3
DNA: TGTGCCAGCAGCTTAGGGACTAGTAGTGATACGCAGTATTTT
CDR3: CASSLGTSSDTQYF

D: TRBD2
size: -
length: 15
V: TRBV5-1
J: TRBJ2-7
DNA: TGCGCCAGCAGCTGGACAGCGGGAGGTGTCTACGAGCAGTACTTC
CDR3: CASSWTAGGVYEQYF

D: TRBD2
size: -
length: 15
V: TRBV7-8
J: TRBJ2-3
DNA: TGTGCCAGCAGCCTCCGGGGGGGTATCACAGATACGCAGTATTTT
CDR3: CASSLRGGITDTQYF

D: -
size: -
length: 10
V: TRBV7-9
J: TRBJ1-2
DNA: TGTGCCAGCGGGGACGCGGGGCTTACCTTC
CDR3: CASGDAGLTF

D: TRBD2
size: -
length: 14
V: TRBV7-2
J: TRBJ2-7
DNA: TGTGCCAGCAGCTTAAGCGGGAGACAGTACGAGCAGTACTTC
CDR3: CASSLSGRQYEQYF

D: -
size: -
length: 15
V: TRBV7-9
J: TRBJ2-5
DNA: TGTGCCAGCAGCTTAGAGGCCGGGATCGGGGAGACCCAGTACTTC
CDR3: CASSLEAGIGETQYF

D: TRBD2
size: -
length: 14
V: TRBV19
J: TRBJ2-7
DNA: TGTGCCAGTAGTACCGGGACTAGCGGCAGGGAGCAGTACTTC
CDR3: CASSTGTSGREQYF

D: -
size: -
length: 15
V: TRBV19
J: TRBJ1-5
DNA: TGTGCCAGTAGTACAGAACCCTATAACAATCAGCCCCAGCATTTT
CDR3: CASSTEPYNNQPQHF

D: TRBD2
size: few
length: 14
V: TRBV4-1
J: TRBJ2-5
DNA: TGCGCCAGCAGCCGGGGACTAGACGGGGAGACCCAGTACTTC
CDR3: CASSRGLDGETQYF

D: -
size: -
length: 16
V: TRBV5-6
J: TRBJ2-2
DNA: TGTGCCAGCGGGGGCGCAGGGTCTCGTACTCCCGGGGAGCTGTTTTTT
CDR3: CASGGAGSRTPGELFF

D: TRBD1
size: -
length: 17
V: TRBV5-1
J: TRBJ2-2
DNA: TGCGCCAGCAGAACCGGGACAGGGTTTAGTTACACCGGGGAGCTGTTTTTT
CDR3: CASRTGTGFSYTGELFF

D: -
size: once
length: 11
V: TRBV7-6
J: TRBJ2-5
DNA: TGTGCCAGCAGCTCAAAAGAGACCCAGTACTTC
CDR3: CASSSKETQYF

D: TRBD1
size: -
length: 16
V: TRBV5-1
J: TRBJ2-2
DNA: TGCGCCAGCAGCGCCGGCGACAGGGGGGGCACCGGGGAGCTGTTTTTT
CDR3: CASSAGDRGGTGELFF

D: -
size: once
length: 13
V: TRBV28
J: TRBJ1-2
DNA: TGTGCCAGCAGTAAGAGTCGGGGGTATGGCTACACCTTC
CDR3: CASSKSRGYGYTF

D: -
size: -
length: 13
V: TRBV28
J: TRBJ2-7
DNA: TGTGCCAGCAGTTTGGTCGACAGGTACGAGCAGTACTTC
CDR3: CASSLVDRYEQYF